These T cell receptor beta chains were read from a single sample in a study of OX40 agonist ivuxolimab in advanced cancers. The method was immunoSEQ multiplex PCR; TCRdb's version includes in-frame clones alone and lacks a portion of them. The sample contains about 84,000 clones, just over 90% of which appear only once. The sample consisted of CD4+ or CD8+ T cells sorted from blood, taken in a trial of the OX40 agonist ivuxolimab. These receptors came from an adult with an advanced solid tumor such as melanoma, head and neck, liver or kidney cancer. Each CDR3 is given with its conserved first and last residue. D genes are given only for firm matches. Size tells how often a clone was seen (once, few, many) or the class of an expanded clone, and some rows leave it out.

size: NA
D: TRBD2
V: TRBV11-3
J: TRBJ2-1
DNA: TGTGCCAGCAGCTTAGAAGGCGGGGGGTCTAGGGAGCAGTTCTTC
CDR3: CASSLEGGGSREQFF

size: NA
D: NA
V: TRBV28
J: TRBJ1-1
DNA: TGTGCCAGCATTTCGACTGGGCTGAACACTGAAGCTTTCTTT
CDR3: CASISTGLNTEAFF

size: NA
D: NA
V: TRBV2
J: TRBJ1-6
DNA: TGTGCCAGCAGTGTGGACACCTCCTATAATTCACCCCTCCACTTT
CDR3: CASSVDTSYNSPLHF

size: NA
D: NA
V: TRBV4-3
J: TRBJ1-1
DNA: TGCGCCAGCAGCCAAGACCGTGCGGGCACTGAAGCTTTCTTT
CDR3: CASSQDRAGTEAFF

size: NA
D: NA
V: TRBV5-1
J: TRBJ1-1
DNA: TGCGCCAGCAGCGCAACAGGGAGGACAAACACTGAAGCTTTCTTT
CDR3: CASSATGRTNTEAFF

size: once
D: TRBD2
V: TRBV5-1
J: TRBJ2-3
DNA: TGCGCCAGCAGCGGGGGAGGGCCGACAGATACGCAGTATTTT
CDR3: CASSGGGPTDTQYF

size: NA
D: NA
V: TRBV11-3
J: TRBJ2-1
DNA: TGTGCCAGCAGCTTTGGTTCATCTTCCAGGGAGCAGTTCTTC
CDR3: CASSFGSSSREQFF

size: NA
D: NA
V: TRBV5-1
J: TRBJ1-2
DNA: TGCGCCAGTACTTTGGACCCGGGGTCGGGCTATGGCTACACCTTC
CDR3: CASTLDPGSGYGYTF

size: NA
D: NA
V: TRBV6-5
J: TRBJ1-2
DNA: TGTGCCAGCAGAGATCCGGGGAACTATGGCTACACCTTC
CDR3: CASRDPGNYGYTF

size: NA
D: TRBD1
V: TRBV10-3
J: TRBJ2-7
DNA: TGTGCCATCAGTGACCCGAGGGACAGGAGCTCCTACGAGCAGTACTTC
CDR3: CAISDPRDRSSYEQYF

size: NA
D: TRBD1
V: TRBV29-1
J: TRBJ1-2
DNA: TGCAGCGTTGAAGAGAACAGGGGAAAGGGCTACACCTTC
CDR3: CSVEENRGKGYTF

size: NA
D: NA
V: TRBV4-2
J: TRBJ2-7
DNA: TGTGCCAGCAGCCGCCTCCAGACTACCAGCTCCTACGAGCAGTACTTC
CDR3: CASSRLQTTSSYEQYF

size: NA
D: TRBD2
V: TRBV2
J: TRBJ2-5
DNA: TGTGCCAGCAGTGTGATTCTAGCGGGAGAGACCCAGTACTTC
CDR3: CASSVILAGETQYF

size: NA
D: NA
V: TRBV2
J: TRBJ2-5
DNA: TGTGCCAGCAGTGATGGGCGGCTCCAAGAGACCCAGTACTTC
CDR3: CASSDGRLQETQYF

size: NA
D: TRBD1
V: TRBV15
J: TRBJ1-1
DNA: TGTGCCACCAGCCAGACAGGGGGCAAGACTGAAGCTTTCTTT
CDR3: CATSQTGGKTEAFF

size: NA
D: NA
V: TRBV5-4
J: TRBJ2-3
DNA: TGTGCCAGCAGCCCCCGAAAGCTCCAGAGCACAGATACGCAGTATTTT
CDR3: CASSPRKLQSTDTQYF

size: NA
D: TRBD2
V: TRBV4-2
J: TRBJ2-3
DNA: TGTGCCAGCAGCCAAGGCCTACTAGCGGGAGTTACAGATACGCAGTATTTT
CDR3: CASSQGLLAGVTDTQYF

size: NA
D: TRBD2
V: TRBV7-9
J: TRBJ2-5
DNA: TGTGCCAGCAGTCCGGGACTAGAGAGCCAGTACTTC
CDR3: CASSPGLESQYF

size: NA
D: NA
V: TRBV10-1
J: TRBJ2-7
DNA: TGCGCCAGCAGTGAGACAGTCAGCTCCTACGAGCAGTACTTC
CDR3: CASSETVSSYEQYF

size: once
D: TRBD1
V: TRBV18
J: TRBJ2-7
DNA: TGTGCCAGCTTACCCGACAGGGCTGGGGAGCAGTACTTC
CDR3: CASLPDRAGEQYF

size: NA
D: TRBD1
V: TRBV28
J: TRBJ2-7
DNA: TGTGCCAGCAAGACAGGGACCTACGAGCAGTACTTC
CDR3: CASKTGTYEQYF

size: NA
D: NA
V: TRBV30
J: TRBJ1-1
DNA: TGTGCCTGGAGTGTATTACGAAACACTGAAGCTTTCTTT
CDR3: CAWSVLRNTEAFF

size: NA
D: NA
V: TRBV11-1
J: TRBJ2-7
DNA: TGTGCCAGCAGCTTAGAGCCGGCCGCACCCTACGAGCAGTACTTC
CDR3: CASSLEPAAPYEQYF

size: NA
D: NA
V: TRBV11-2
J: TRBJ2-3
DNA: TGTGCCAGCAGCTTAGGGGCCGGCAGGGCCACAGATACGCAGTATTTT
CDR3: CASSLGAGRATDTQYF

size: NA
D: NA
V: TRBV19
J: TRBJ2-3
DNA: TGTGCCAGTGGGAGGGATACGCAGTATTTT
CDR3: CASGRDTQYF